This T cell receptor beta chain was documented in a study of blood T cell repertoires in COVID-19. For the study at large: Specimens from acute and convalescent COVID-19 originated in the United States, Italy and Spain. T cells, B-cell-depleted T cells, or PBMCs provided the cDNA or gDNA that served as material.

V was cut by 0 bases and J by 4 bases, with 16 bases left in between. The V gene's germline CDR1 is SGHRS and CDR2 YFSETQ. The CDR3 has 16 amino acids. Authors' processing steps: Reference gene primers were amplified, and this amplification served to estimate nucleated cell counts. Libraries were prepared by immunoSEQ multiplex PCR; TCRdb keeps only in-frame clonotypes and omits some of them. The DNA gave D and trimming, while V, J and clone size come from that table. The sample lists some 270,000 clones, roughly 88% occurring once. The chain joins TRBV5-1 to TRBJ1-1; perhaps TRBD1 as D (6 bases). This TCR was sampled from a woman aged 80 or over with COVID-19, enrolled during active disease. Sequenced input: peripheral blood. The CDR3 nucleotides are TGCGCCAGCAGCTTGGGCTCCACAGGGTGGGGCACTGAAGCTTTCTTT. Translated, it gives CASSLGSTGWGTEAFF.